A selection of T cell receptor beta chains follows, all from one sample in a study of liver allograft versus peripheral blood T cells. TCRdb re-analysed the reads in MiXCR, keeping a single row per CDR3 protein. The data contain approximately 13,000 distinct CDR3 sequences, approximately 30% of them seen just once; the ten biggest clones take up around 2.3%. The receptors stem from a human patient who had a liver transplant. Some T cells may trace back to the graft donor. Each CDR3 is given with its conserved first and last residue. Fields, in order: D gene, clone size, V gene, J gene, CDR3 DNA, CDR3 protein. The D gene is left open where the match is weak. The listing skips clone size in some rows; elsewhere it reads once, few, many or a size class.

d_call: NA
clone_size: few
v_call: TRBV28
j_call: TRBJ1-6
cdr3_nt: TGTGCCAGCAGTTTCGGGGGGCGACGAGGGAATTCACCCCTCCACTTT
cdr3_aa: CASSFGGRRGNSPLHF

d_call: TRBD1
clone_size: NA
v_call: TRBV6-2/TRBV6-3
j_call: TRBJ1-1
cdr3_nt: TGTGCCAGCAAGAGGGGGCATGGCACTGAAGCTTTCTTT
cdr3_aa: CASKRGHGTEAFF

d_call: TRBD1
clone_size: NA
v_call: TRBV20-1
j_call: TRBJ2-7
cdr3_nt: TGCAGTGCTAGTCCCGGGACAGGGTCCTACGAGCAGTACTTC
cdr3_aa: CSASPGTGSYEQYF

d_call: NA
clone_size: medium-sized
v_call: TRBV6-1
j_call: TRBJ1-1
cdr3_nt: TGTGCCAGCAGTATGAACACTGAAGCTTTCTTT
cdr3_aa: CASSMNTEAFF

d_call: NA
clone_size: medium-sized
v_call: TRBV29-1
j_call: TRBJ2-1
cdr3_nt: TGCAGCGTTGAAGGGGGGGGCCCTCACAATGAGCAGTTCTTC
cdr3_aa: CSVEGGGPHNEQFF

d_call: NA
clone_size: medium-sized
v_call: TRBV18
j_call: TRBJ2-2
cdr3_nt: TGTGCCAGCTCACCGGGACAGAACACCGGGGAGCTGTTTTTT
cdr3_aa: CASSPGQNTGELFF

d_call: NA
clone_size: NA
v_call: TRBV6-1
j_call: TRBJ1-4
cdr3_nt: TGTGCCAGCAGTCTACACAGCTTTAATGAAAAACTGTTTTTT
cdr3_aa: CASSLHSFNEKLFF

d_call: NA
clone_size: once
v_call: TRBV6-5
j_call: TRBJ1-1
cdr3_nt: TGTGCCAGCAGTAGGGCCGGGTTGGATAACACTGAAGCTTTCTTT
cdr3_aa: CASSRAGLDNTEAFF

d_call: NA
clone_size: few
v_call: TRBV7-9
j_call: TRBJ2-7
cdr3_nt: TGTGCCAGCAGCTTCATAGACTCCCTTGCTGCCGAGCAGTACTTC
cdr3_aa: CASSFIDSLAAEQYF

d_call: TRBD2
clone_size: medium-sized
v_call: TRBV27
j_call: TRBJ2-2
cdr3_nt: TGTGCCAGCAGTCCGGGACTAGCGGGCACCGGGGAGCTGTTTTTT
cdr3_aa: CASSPGLAGTGELFF

d_call: NA
clone_size: medium-sized
v_call: TRBV5-6
j_call: TRBJ2-2
cdr3_nt: TGTGCCAGCAGCTTCTCGCCCTCAGGGAGCGGGGAGCTGTTTTTT
cdr3_aa: CASSFSPSGSGELFF

d_call: NA
clone_size: few
v_call: TRBV28
j_call: TRBJ2-7
cdr3_nt: TGTGCCAGCAGGAGCGGGACAGCACACAACGAGCAGTACTTC
cdr3_aa: CASRSGTAHNEQYF

d_call: TRBD1
clone_size: NA
v_call: TRBV19
j_call: TRBJ1-5
cdr3_nt: TGTGCCAGCAGTCTGGACAGGAGCAATCAGCCCCAGCATTTT
cdr3_aa: CASSLDRSNQPQHF

d_call: NA
clone_size: NA
v_call: TRBV5-6
j_call: TRBJ1-2
cdr3_nt: TGTGCCAGCAGCCCGCTCGGGGCTCGGGGCTACACCTTC
cdr3_aa: CASSPLGARGYTF

d_call: NA
clone_size: NA
v_call: TRBV6-2/TRBV6-3
j_call: TRBJ2-2
cdr3_nt: TGTGCCAGCAGTTACGTGGGAAGGGAGCTGTTTTTT
cdr3_aa: CASSYVGRELFF

d_call: TRBD2
clone_size: NA
v_call: TRBV20-1
j_call: TRBJ2-3
cdr3_nt: TGCAGTGCTGAGCGGGAGAACACAGATACGCAGTATTTT
cdr3_aa: CSAERENTDTQYF

d_call: TRBD1
clone_size: medium-sized
v_call: TRBV18
j_call: TRBJ1-6
cdr3_nt: TGTGCCAGCTCATCGACAGGGTACAATTCACCCCTCCACTTT
cdr3_aa: CASSSTGYNSPLHF

d_call: TRBD1
clone_size: NA
v_call: TRBV5-6
j_call: TRBJ2-7
cdr3_nt: TGTGCCAGCAGCAACCTGGGACAGACCTACGAGCAGTACTTC
cdr3_aa: CASSNLGQTYEQYF

d_call: TRBD1
clone_size: once
v_call: TRBV9
j_call: TRBJ2-5
cdr3_nt: TGTGCCAGCAGCGTACGGGACAGGGGGCAGACCCAGTACTTC
cdr3_aa: CASSVRDRGQTQYF

d_call: TRBD1
clone_size: NA
v_call: TRBV6-1
j_call: TRBJ1-5
cdr3_nt: TGTGCCAGCAGTGAAGAAGAGGGACAGGGGAGTCAGCCCCAGCATTTT
cdr3_aa: CASSEEEGQGSQPQHF

d_call: TRBD1
clone_size: many
v_call: TRBV19
j_call: TRBJ1-5
cdr3_nt: TGTGCCAGTAGTACACCCGGACAGGGAACTCAGCCCCAGCATTTT
cdr3_aa: CASSTPGQGTQPQHF

d_call: TRBD2
clone_size: NA
v_call: TRBV6-5
j_call: TRBJ2-2
cdr3_nt: TGTGCCAGCAGCAGGGCCTTACTAGCGGCGAACACCGGGGAGCTGTTTTTT
cdr3_aa: CASSRALLAANTGELFF

d_call: TRBD2
clone_size: NA
v_call: TRBV12-3/TRBV12-4
j_call: TRBJ2-3
cdr3_nt: TGTGCCAGCAGTCCGGGACTAGCGGCCACAGATACGCAGTATTTT
cdr3_aa: CASSPGLAATDTQYF

d_call: NA
clone_size: NA
v_call: TRBV10-3
j_call: TRBJ1-1
cdr3_nt: TGTGCCACCTCGGTCCCGGGGCTAACTGAAGCTTTCTTT
cdr3_aa: CATSVPGLTEAFF

d_call: NA
clone_size: medium-sized
v_call: TRBV19
j_call: TRBJ2-5
cdr3_nt: TGTGCCAGTAGTATGGGAGAGACCCAGTACTTC
cdr3_aa: CASSMGETQYF

d_call: TRBD2
clone_size: medium-sized
v_call: TRBV6-2/TRBV6-3
j_call: TRBJ2-1
cdr3_nt: TGTGCCAGCATCCGTAACCAGGGGTTGGGTAGCGGGGATGAGCAGTTCTTC
cdr3_aa: CASIRNQGLGSGDEQFF

d_call: NA
clone_size: few
v_call: TRBV30
j_call: TRBJ2-1
cdr3_nt: TGTGCCTGGAGTGTAAATACCGGCGTGGGTGAGCAGTTCTTC
cdr3_aa: CAWSVNTGVGEQFF

d_call: NA
clone_size: few
v_call: TRBV6-1
j_call: TRBJ2-7
cdr3_nt: TGTGCCAGCAGTGGGGGTGGGACAATGACCTACGAGCAGTACTTC
cdr3_aa: CASSGGGTMTYEQYF

d_call: TRBD2
clone_size: NA
v_call: TRBV7-3
j_call: TRBJ2-1
cdr3_nt: TGTGCCAGCAGCTTATGGGGGGGGACGAATGAGCAGTTCTTC
cdr3_aa: CASSLWGGTNEQFF

d_call: TRBD1
clone_size: NA
v_call: TRBV10-3
j_call: TRBJ1-2
cdr3_nt: TGTGCCATCAGTGAGTCAGAGACAGGGTATATTAACTATGGCTACACCTTC
cdr3_aa: CAISESETGYINYGYTF

d_call: NA
clone_size: few
v_call: TRBV28
j_call: TRBJ1-6
cdr3_nt: TGTGCCAGCAGTTTAACTTATAATTCACCCCTCCACTTT
cdr3_aa: CASSLTYNSPLHF

d_call: NA
clone_size: medium-sized
v_call: TRBV24-1
j_call: TRBJ2-2
cdr3_nt: TGTGCCACCAGTTCAGGCTACTATTCGAACACCGGGGAGCTGTTTTTT
cdr3_aa: CATSSGYYSNTGELFF

d_call: TRBD1
clone_size: NA
v_call: TRBV19
j_call: TRBJ1-2
cdr3_nt: TGTGCCACTTCAGGGGGTAGGAACTATGGCTACACCTTC
cdr3_aa: CATSGGRNYGYTF

d_call: NA
clone_size: once
v_call: TRBV19
j_call: TRBJ1-2
cdr3_nt: TGTGCCAGTAGTGTTAGCGGCTCCTACTATGGCTACACCTTC
cdr3_aa: CASSVSGSYYGYTF

d_call: NA
clone_size: medium-sized
v_call: TRBV9
j_call: TRBJ1-1
cdr3_nt: TGTGCCAGCAGCGTAGTGGGGGGTGGGAACACTGAAGCTTTCTTT
cdr3_aa: CASSVVGGGNTEAFF

d_call: NA
clone_size: few
v_call: TRBV12-3/TRBV12-4
j_call: TRBJ2-3
cdr3_nt: TGTGCCAGCATCCAATCTAGCGGCACAGATACGCAGTATTTT
cdr3_aa: CASIQSSGTDTQYF

d_call: NA
clone_size: NA
v_call: TRBV7-9
j_call: TRBJ2-7
cdr3_nt: TGTGCCAGCAGCTGGGACGGACGGTCACCTCACGAGCAGTACTTC
cdr3_aa: CASSWDGRSPHEQYF

d_call: NA
clone_size: NA
v_call: TRBV12-3/TRBV12-4
j_call: TRBJ2-2
cdr3_nt: TGTGCCAGCAAAGAGAGGAGAGGGGCGAACACCGGGGAGCTGTTTTTT
cdr3_aa: CASKERRGANTGELFF

d_call: NA
clone_size: medium-sized
v_call: TRBV19
j_call: TRBJ1-1
cdr3_nt: TGTGCCAGTAGTATCGGAGGGAACACTGAAGCTTTCTTT
cdr3_aa: CASSIGGNTEAFF

d_call: NA
clone_size: NA
v_call: TRBV29-1
j_call: TRBJ2-3
cdr3_nt: TGCAGCGTTGTCGGTGGGATCACAGATACGCAGTATTTT
cdr3_aa: CSVVGGITDTQYF

d_call: NA
clone_size: medium-sized
v_call: TRBV24-1
j_call: TRBJ2-3
cdr3_nt: TGTGCCACCAGTGACACGGGACTGATGTCGGCTACGCAGTATTTT
cdr3_aa: CATSDTGLMSATQYF

d_call: TRBD1
clone_size: medium-sized
v_call: TRBV13
j_call: TRBJ1-1
cdr3_nt: TGTGCCAGCAGCCCGGGACAGGGAGGTTTTGAAGCTTTCTTT
cdr3_aa: CASSPGQGGFEAFF

d_call: TRBD1
clone_size: NA
v_call: TRBV29-1
j_call: TRBJ2-7
cdr3_nt: TGCAGCGTTACCCCCGCGACAGGGGGCGACGAGCAGTACTTC
cdr3_aa: CSVTPATGGDEQYF

d_call: NA
clone_size: NA
v_call: TRBV6-2/TRBV6-3
j_call: TRBJ2-7
cdr3_nt: TGTGCCAGCAGTCATACTGGCGAGCAGTACTTC
cdr3_aa: CASSHTGEQYF

d_call: NA
clone_size: few
v_call: TRBV6-5
j_call: TRBJ2-2
cdr3_nt: TGTGCCAGCAGTTACCGTAACTTTGGGGGCGGGGACACCGGGGAGCTGTTTTTT
cdr3_aa: CASSYRNFGGGDTGELFF

d_call: TRBD2
clone_size: medium-sized
v_call: TRBV6-6
j_call: TRBJ2-5
cdr3_nt: TGTGCCAGCAGTTCCGGGACTAGCGGTAAAGAGACCCAGTACTTC
cdr3_aa: CASSSGTSGKETQYF